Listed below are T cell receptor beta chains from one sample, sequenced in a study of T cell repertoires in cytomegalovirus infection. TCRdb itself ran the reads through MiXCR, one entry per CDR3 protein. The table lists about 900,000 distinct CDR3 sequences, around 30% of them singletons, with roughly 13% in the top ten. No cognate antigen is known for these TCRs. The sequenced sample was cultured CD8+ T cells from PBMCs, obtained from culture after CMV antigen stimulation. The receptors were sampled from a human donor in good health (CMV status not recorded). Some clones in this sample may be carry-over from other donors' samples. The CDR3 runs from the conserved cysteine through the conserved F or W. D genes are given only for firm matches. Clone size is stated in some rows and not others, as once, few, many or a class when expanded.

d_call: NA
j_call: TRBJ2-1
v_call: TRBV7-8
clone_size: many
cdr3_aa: CASTRDNNEQFF
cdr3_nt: TGTGCCAGCACCCGGGACAACAATGAGCAGTTCTTC

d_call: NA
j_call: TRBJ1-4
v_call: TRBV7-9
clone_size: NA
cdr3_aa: CASSLAGQAERTNEKLFF
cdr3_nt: TGTGCCAGCAGCTTAGCGGGGCAGGCGGAAAGGACTAATGAAAAACTGTTTTTT

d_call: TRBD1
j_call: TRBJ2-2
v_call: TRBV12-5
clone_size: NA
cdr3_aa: CASGPDRGRDTGELFF
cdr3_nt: TGTGCTAGTGGCCCCGACAGGGGACGGGATACCGGGGAGCTGTTTTTT

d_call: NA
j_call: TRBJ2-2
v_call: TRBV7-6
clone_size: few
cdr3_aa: CASSLVSGELFF
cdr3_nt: TGTGCCAGCAGCTTGGTGTCCGGGGAGCTGTTTTTT

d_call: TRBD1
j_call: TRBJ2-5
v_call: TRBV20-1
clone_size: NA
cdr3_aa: CSAQDRGNQETQYF
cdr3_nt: TGCAGTGCGCAGGACAGGGGAAACCAAGAGACCCAGTACTTC

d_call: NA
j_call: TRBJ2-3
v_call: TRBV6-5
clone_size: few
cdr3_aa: CASSYSAGTTASTDTQYF
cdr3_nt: TGTGCCAGCAGTTACTCGGCGGGGACAACCGCTAGCACAGATACGCAGTATTTT

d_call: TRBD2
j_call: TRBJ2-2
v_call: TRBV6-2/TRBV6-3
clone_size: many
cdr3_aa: CASRTGLAGYKNTGELFF
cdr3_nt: TGTGCCAGCAGAACCGGACTAGCGGGCTACAAAAACACCGGGGAGCTGTTTTTT

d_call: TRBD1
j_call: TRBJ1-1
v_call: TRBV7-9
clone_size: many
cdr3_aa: CASSPADRGVTEAFF
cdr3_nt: TGTGCCAGCAGCCCCGCCGACAGGGGAGTAACTGAAGCTTTCTTT

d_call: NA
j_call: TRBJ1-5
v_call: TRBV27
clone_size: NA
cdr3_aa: CASSLEGGGNQPQHF
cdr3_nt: TGTGCCAGCAGTTTAGAGGGCGGGGGCAATCAGCCCCAGCATTTT

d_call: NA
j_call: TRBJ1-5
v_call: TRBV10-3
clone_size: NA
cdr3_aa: CAISETGAVPPQHF
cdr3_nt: TGTGCCATCAGTGAAACTGGGGCGGTCCCTCCCCAGCATTTT

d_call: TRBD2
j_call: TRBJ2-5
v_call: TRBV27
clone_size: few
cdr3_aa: CASSPRPGASGGTQYF
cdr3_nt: TGTGCCAGCAGTCCCCGCCCGGGGGCTAGCGGGGGGACCCAGTACTTC

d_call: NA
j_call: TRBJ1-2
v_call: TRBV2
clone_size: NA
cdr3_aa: CASSEQGPLGYTF
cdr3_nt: TGTGCCAGCAGTGAGCAGGGGCCCCTAGGCTACACCTTC

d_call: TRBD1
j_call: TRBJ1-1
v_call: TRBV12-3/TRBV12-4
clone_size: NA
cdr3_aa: CASNTGGMNTEAFF
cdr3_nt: TGTGCCAGCAATACAGGGGGCATGAACACTGAAGCTTTCTTT

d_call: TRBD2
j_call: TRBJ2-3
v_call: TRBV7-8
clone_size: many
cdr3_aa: CASSLVPGGLAGSDTQYF
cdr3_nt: TGTGCCAGCAGCTTAGTCCCCGGGGGACTAGCGGGGTCAGATACGCAGTATTTT

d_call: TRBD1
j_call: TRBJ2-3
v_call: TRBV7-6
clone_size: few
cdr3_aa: CASSLDFGTGVADTQYF
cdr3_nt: TGTGCCAGCAGCTTAGATTTCGGGACAGGGGTGGCAGATACGCAGTATTTT

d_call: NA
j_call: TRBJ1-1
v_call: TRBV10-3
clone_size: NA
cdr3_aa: CAISEPTDREAFF
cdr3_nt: TGTGCCATCAGTGAGCCGACCGACAGGGAAGCTTTCTTT

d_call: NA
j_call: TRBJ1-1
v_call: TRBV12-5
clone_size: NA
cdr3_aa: CASGLVPSGENTEAFF
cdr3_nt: TGTGCTAGTGGTTTGGTACCCTCGGGCGAGAACACTGAAGCTTTCTTT

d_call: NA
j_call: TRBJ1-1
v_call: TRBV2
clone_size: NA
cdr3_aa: CASSVSRGNTEAFF
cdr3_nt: TGTGCCAGCAGTGTGAGCCGGGGGAACACTGAAGCTTTCTTT

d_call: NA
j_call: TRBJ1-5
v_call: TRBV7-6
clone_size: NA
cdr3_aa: CASSLEEVGVQPQHF
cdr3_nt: TGTGCCAGCAGCTTAGAGGAAGTGGGTGTTCAGCCCCAGCATTTT

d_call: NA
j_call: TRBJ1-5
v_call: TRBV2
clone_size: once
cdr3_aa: CASSGTDGQPQHF
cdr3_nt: TGTGCCAGCAGTGGGACAGACGGACAGCCCCAGCATTTT

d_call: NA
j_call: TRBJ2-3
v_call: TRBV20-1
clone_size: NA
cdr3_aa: CSARPRAGTTQYF
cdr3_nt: TGCAGTGCTAGACCCCGGGCAGGGACCACGCAGTATTTT

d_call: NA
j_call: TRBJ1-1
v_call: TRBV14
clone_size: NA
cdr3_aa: CASSIRRTEAFF
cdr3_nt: TGTGCCAGCAGCATTCGAAGGACTGAAGCTTTCTTT

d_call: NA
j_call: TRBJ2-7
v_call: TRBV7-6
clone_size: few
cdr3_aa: CASSLVGPRSYEQYF
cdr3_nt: TGTGCCAGCAGCTTAGTGGGTCCCCGATCCTACGAGCAGTACTTC

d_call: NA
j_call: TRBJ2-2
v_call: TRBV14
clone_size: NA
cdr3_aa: CASSQYRRNTGELFF
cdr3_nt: TGTGCCAGCAGCCAGTACAGGAGAAACACCGGGGAGCTGTTTTTT

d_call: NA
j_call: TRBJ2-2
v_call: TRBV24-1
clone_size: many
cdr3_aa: CATIQTDTGELFF
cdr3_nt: TGTGCCACCATCCAGACCGACACCGGGGAGCTGTTTTTT

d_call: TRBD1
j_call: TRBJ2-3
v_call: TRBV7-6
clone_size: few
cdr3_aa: CASSVRTGYMDTQYF
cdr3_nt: TGTGCCAGCAGCGTCAGGACAGGGTATATGGATACGCAGTATTTT

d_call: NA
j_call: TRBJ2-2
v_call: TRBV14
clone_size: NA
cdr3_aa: CASSQGAGEYTGELFF
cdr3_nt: TGTGCCAGCAGCCAAGGTGCAGGCGAGTACACCGGGGAGCTGTTTTTT